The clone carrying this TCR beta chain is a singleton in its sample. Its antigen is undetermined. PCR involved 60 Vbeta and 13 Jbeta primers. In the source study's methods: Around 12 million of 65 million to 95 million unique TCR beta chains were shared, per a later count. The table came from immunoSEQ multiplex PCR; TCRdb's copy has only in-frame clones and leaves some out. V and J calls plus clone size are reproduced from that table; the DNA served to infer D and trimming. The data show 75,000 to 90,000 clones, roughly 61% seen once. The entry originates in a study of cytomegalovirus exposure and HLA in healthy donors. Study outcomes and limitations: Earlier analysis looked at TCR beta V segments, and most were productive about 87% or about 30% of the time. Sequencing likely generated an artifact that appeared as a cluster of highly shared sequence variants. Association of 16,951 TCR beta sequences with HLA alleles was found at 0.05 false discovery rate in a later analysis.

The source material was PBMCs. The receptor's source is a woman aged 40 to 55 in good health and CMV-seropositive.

The chain's CDR3 is CASSDWTGRPFF. As DNA, the CDR3 is TGTGCCAGCAGTGACTGGACAGGGAGGCCTTTCTTT. The V call is TRBV2, the J call TRBJ1-1; TRBD1 matches at 8 bases. This CDR3 contains 12 residues. V lost 3 bases, J lost 12 bases, and 6 bases stayed unmatched. CDR1 is SNHLY, CDR2 FYNNEI, per germline.